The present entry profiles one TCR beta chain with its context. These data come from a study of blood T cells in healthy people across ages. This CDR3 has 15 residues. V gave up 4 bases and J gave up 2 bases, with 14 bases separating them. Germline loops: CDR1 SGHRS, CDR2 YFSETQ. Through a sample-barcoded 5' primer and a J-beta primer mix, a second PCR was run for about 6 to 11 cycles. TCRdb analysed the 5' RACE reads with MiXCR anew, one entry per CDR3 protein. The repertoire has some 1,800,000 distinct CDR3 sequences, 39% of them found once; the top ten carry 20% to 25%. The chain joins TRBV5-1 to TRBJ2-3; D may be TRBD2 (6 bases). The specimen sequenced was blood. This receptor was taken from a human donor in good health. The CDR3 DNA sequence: TGCGCCAGCAGCGGGGACGCGGGATTCACAGATACGCAGTATTTT. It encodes CASSGDAGFTDTQYF.